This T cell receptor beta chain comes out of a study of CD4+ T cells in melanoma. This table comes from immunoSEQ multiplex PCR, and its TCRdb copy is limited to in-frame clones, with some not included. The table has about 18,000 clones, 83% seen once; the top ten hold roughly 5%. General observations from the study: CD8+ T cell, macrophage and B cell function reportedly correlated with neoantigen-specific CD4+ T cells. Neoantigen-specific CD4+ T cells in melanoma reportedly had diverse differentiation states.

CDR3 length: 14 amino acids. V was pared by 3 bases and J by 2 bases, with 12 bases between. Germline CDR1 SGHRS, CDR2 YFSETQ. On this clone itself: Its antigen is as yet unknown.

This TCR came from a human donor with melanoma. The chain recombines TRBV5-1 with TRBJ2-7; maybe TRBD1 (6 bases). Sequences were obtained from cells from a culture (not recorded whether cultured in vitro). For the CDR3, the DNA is TGCGCCAGCAGCTGGACAGTGGGGACCTACGAGCAGTACTTC. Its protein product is CASSWTVGTYEQYF.